These 25 T cell receptor beta chains were all obtained from the same sample, sequenced in a study of early T cells in non-severe SARS-CoV-2 infection. One entry per CDR3 protein, called by TCRdb with MiXCR from the 5' RACE reads. The repertoire holds some 70,000 distinct CDR3 sequences, with less than 15% as singletons. Material: whole blood. These receptors originate from an adult who was a healthcare worker with PCR-confirmed SARS-CoV-2 infection or an uninfected control (not recorded which).

This clonotype has ten or more counts. V gene TRBV2 combines with J gene TRBJ2-5, with D unresolved. Germline CDR1 SNHLY, CDR2 FYNNEI. V lost 4 bases to trimming and J lost 5 bases, with 2 bases between them. CDR3 length: 10 amino acids. Written as DNA, the CDR3 is TGTGCCAGCAGTGGGGAGACCCAGTACTTC. Encoded protein: CASSGETQYF. Based on the CDR3 plus reference TRBV2 and TRBJ2-5, the full variable domain is EPEVTQTPSHQVTQMGQEVILRCVPISNHLYFYWYRQILGQKVEFLVSFYNNEISEKSEIFDDQFSVERPDGSNFTLKIRSTKLEDSAMYFCASSGETQYFGPGTRLLVL.

V usage is TRBV7-2 and J usage is TRBJ2-3; D may be TRBD2 (6 bases). Trimming removed 8 bases from V and 4 bases from J, with 16 bases in between. CDR3 length: 14 amino acids. Per the germline V gene, CDR1 is SGHTA and CDR2 is FQGNSA. Written as DNA, the CDR3 is TGTGCCAGCCTCACATTGCCGGGGGCAGATACGCAGTATTTT. This codes for CASLTLPGADTQYF.

This clonotype has a handful of counts. The chain links TRBV16 to TRBJ1-3, with a tentative D call TRBD1 (6 bases). Trimming removed 2 bases at V and 4 bases at J, with 12 bases between. CDR1 and CDR2 (germline): KGHSY, FQNENV. CDR3 length: 15 residues. In nucleotides, the CDR3 is TGTGCCAGCAGCCAACTACAGGGACAAGGAAACACCATATATTTT. Translating it yields CASSQLQGQGNTIYF.

CDR3 loop: CASSAKQGAKSYEQYF. CDR3 nucleotide sequence: TGTGCCAGCAGCGCAAAGCAGGGGGCCAAGAGCTACGAGCAGTACTTC. This chain joins TRBV7-9 and TRBJ2-7; 8 bases are shared with TRBD1. J lost 3 bases, V lost 5 bases, and 12 bases had no gene match. Germline CDR1 SEHNR, CDR2 FQNEAQ (reference sequence). The CDR3 extends over 16 amino acids.

This chain uses TRBV28 with TRBJ1-5; perhaps TRBD1 as D (5 bases). From germline, CDR1 is MDHEN and CDR2 SYDVKM. CDR3 length equals 14 residues. The V gene lost 8 bases and the J gene lost 7 bases, with 18 bases spanning the gap. The CDR3, as DNA: TGTGCCAGCCGAACCGGGACTTATAAACAGCCCCAGCATTTT. This sequence encodes CASRTGTYKQPQHF.

V and J are TRBV28 and TRBJ1-2, with 9 bases identical to TRBD1. V shed 2 bases and J 8 bases; nucleotides not matched to a gene: 12. CDR1 is MDHEN and CDR2 is SYDVKM in the germline V gene. This CDR3 has 16 amino acids. The CDR3 protein is CASSLLGQGGPIGYTF. As DNA, the CDR3 is TGTGCCAGCAGTTTACTGGGACAGGGTGGGCCTATCGGCTACACCTTC.

This clonotype showed up just a few times. The chain recombines TRBV6-6 with TRBJ1-2, with D hard to call. Germline loops: CDR1 MNHNY, CDR2 SVGAGI (reference sequence). V was clipped by 1 base and J by 3 bases, with 12 bases between them. CDR3 size: 15 residues. The CDR3 DNA reads as TGTGCCAGCAGTTACTTTCCCGCGGTGGACTATGGCTACACCTTC. It specifies CASSYFPAVDYGYTF.

This clonotype was counted many times. V and J are TRBV2 and TRBJ2-2; D not resolved. The CDR3 runs 11 residues. V was shortened by 6 bases and J by 4 bases, with 3 bases between the two germline ends. The germline V gene has CDR1 SNHLY and CDR2 FYNNEI. For the CDR3, the DNA is TGTGCCAGCAGGAGCACCGGGGAGCTGTTTTTT. It translates to CASRSTGELFF.

A few counts support this clonotype. The V call is TRBV18, the J call TRBJ2-2; D perhaps matches TRBD1 (6 bases). The V and J ends lost 3 bases and 7 bases respectively, with 12 bases between them. From germline, CDR1 is KGHSH and CDR2 LQKENI. CDR3 size: 14 residues. The CDR3 coding sequence is TGTGCCAGCTCACCGAGTGGGACAAACGGGGAGCTGTTTTTT. Its translation: CASSPSGTNGELFF.

This clonotype has a count of ten or more. The V and J genes are TRBV5-1 and TRBJ2-3; D is undetermined. The ends were cut back, 5 bases at V and 6 bases at J, with 7 bases in the middle. The CDR3 is made up of 11 amino acids. CDR1 is SGHRS, CDR2 YFSETQ, per germline. The DNA for the CDR3 is TGCGCCAGCAGGCGCCTGGATACGCAGTATTTT. This translates into CASRRLDTQYF.

This clonotype was detected only a few times. V usage is TRBV30 and J usage is TRBJ2-1; unclear D gene. Germline values: CDR1 GTSNPN, CDR2 SVGIG (reference sequence). The CDR3 has 14 amino acids. The V end lost 8 bases, the J end lost 1 base, and 15 bases lay between the germline ends. The CDR3 DNA is TGTGCCGGGGTGGCTGGCCGATCCTACAATGAGCAGTTCTTC. This encodes CAGVAGRSYNEQFF.

This clonotype was seen many times. This chain connects TRBV19 to TRBJ1-2; D call uncertain. Trimming cost V 11 bases and J 2 bases, with 15 bases left between them. Germline values: CDR1 LNHDA, CDR2 SQIVND (reference sequence). The CDR3 is 13 amino acids. In DNA, the CDR3 is TGTGCCGCATCCTCGGCGGTGAACTATGGCTACACCTTC. It encodes CAASSAVNYGYTF.

This chain uses TRBV10-1 with TRBJ2-5; possibly TRBD1 for D (5 bases). This CDR3 contains 15 residues. V was clipped by 7 bases and J by 4 bases, with 19 bases between them. Per germline, CDR1 WNHNN and CDR2 SYGVQD (reference sequence). CDR3 in amino acids: CASIACQGRRETQYF. In nucleotides, the CDR3 is TGCGCCAGCATCGCATGCCAGGGTAGACGAGAGACCCAGTACTTC.

This chain links TRBV6-2 or TRBV6-3 with TRBJ2-3; no clear D. This CDR3 comprises 14 residues. With 6 bases removed from V and 2 bases from J, the gap between germline ends came to 12 bases. Germline CDR1 MNHEY, CDR2 SVGEGT. The CDR3 sequence: CASRPYTNTDTQYF. DNA for the CDR3: TGTGCCAGCAGGCCGTACACTAACACAGATACGCAGTATTTT.

This clonotype was found many times. The chain couples TRBV6-6 to TRBJ1-5, with 10 positions matching TRBD1. Germline CDR1 reads MNHNY; CDR2 reads SVGAGI (reference sequence). The J segment lost 7 bases and the V segment lost 4 bases, leaving 7 bases of the junction unmatched. CDR3 length: 15 residues. The CDR3 DNA is TGTGCCAGCAGTTCTTCTGGGACAGGGGTACAGCCCCAGCATTTT. It specifies CASSSSGTGVQPQHF.

At least ten counts were recorded for this clonotype. V gene TRBV6-6 combines with J gene TRBJ1-6; 7 bases align to TRBD1. The length of the CDR3 is 16 residues. Germline assignment: CDR1 MNHNY and CDR2 SVGAGI (reference sequence). The ends lost 5 bases at V and 2 bases at J; junction bases unmatched: 6. Written as DNA, the CDR3 is TGTGCCAGCAGTAGACAGGGAGGGGCCTATAATTCACCCCTCCACTTT. This encodes CASSRQGGAYNSPLHF.

Here the CDR3 DNA reads TGTGCCAGCAGTTTTCGCGGACTGTTCACCGGGGAGCTGTTTTTT. Residues: CASSFRGLFTGELFF. This chain connects TRBV12-3 or TRBV12-4 to TRBJ2-2; tentative D call: TRBD2 (5 bases). The CDR3 runs to 15 residues. The germline V and J ends were trimmed by 3 bases and 4 bases, with 12 bases remaining between them.

This chain connects TRBV28 to TRBJ1-6; D is uncertain. Germline CDR1 and CDR2: MDHEN and SYDVKM. This CDR3 has 16 residues. With 6 bases removed from V and 8 bases from J, the gap between germline ends came to 20 bases. Here the CDR3 reads CASSRGPYKNDSPLHF. The CDR3 coding sequence is TGTGCCAGCAGCCGAGGGCCCTACAAGAATGATTCACCCCTCCACTTT.

V usage is TRBV19 and J usage is TRBJ1-5; the D gene is possibly TRBD1 (5 bases). CDR3 size: 15 residues. V lost 0 bases and J lost 5, with 11 bases in between. CDR1 and CDR2 from the germline V gene are LNHDA and SQIVND (reference sequence). CDR3 sequence reads: CASSIDLGTHQPQHF. The CDR3 DNA reads as TGTGCCAGTAGTATAGATCTAGGGACCCATCAGCCCCAGCATTTT.

This clonotype ranks as medium-sized. The chain combines TRBV7-2 with TRBJ2-1, with 7 bases identical to TRBD1. V gave up 2 bases and J gave up 0 bases; unmatched junction bases: 1. The CDR3 sequence is 15 residues long. In germline, CDR1 is SGHTA, CDR2 FQGNSA. CDR3 sequence reads: CASSLQGDSYNEQFF. The CDR3 DNA sequence: TGTGCCAGCAGCTTACAGGGGGACTCCTACAATGAGCAGTTCTTC.

This clonotype was picked up a small number of times. V usage is TRBV12-3 or TRBV12-4 and J usage is TRBJ2-7; D is tentatively TRBD1 or TRBD2 (6 bases each). V was pared by 3 bases and J by 6 bases, with 15 bases between. There are 14 residues in the CDR3. CDR3 in DNA: TGTGCCAGCAGTTTTACGGGGGCGGGGCCCGAGCAGTACTTC. Translated: CASSFTGAGPEQYF.

This clonotype was counted only a few times. The chain recombines TRBV3-1 with TRBJ2-7; D is perhaps TRBD2 (6 bases). There are 15 residues in the CDR3. Germline V CDR1 and CDR2: LGHDT, YNNKEL (reference sequence). Trimming took off 4 bases at V and 2 bases at J, with 15 bases between the two ends. The CDR3 bases are TGTGCCAGCAGCCCCTTGAGGGAGGCTCCCTACGAGCAGTACTTC. Its translation: CASSPLREAPYEQYF.

This clonotype was found many times. The chain joins TRBV28 to TRBJ2-7; 12 bases match TRBD1. Germline CDR1 and CDR2: MDHEN and SYDVKM. Trimming removed 7 bases from V and 5 bases from J; junction bases left unmatched: 9. The CDR3 loop spans 15 amino acids. CDR3 sequence reads: CASTLGTGGFHEQYF. The CDR3 nucleotides read TGTGCCAGCACCCTAGGGACAGGGGGCTTTCACGAGCAGTACTTC.

In its sample, this clonotype was seen many times. The CDR3 DNA reads TGTGCCAGCAGCCCCACTCCCCTAGCAGTTGCTAATTCACCCCTCCACTTT. It encodes CASSPTPLAVANSPLHF. The chain uses TRBV11-2 and TRBJ1-6; D ambiguous. Germline V gene sequence: CDR1 SGHAT, CDR2 FQNNGV. Trimming removed 5 bases from V and 6 bases from J, with 20 bases in between. The CDR3 is 17 amino acids.

This sequence joins TRBV3-1 and TRBJ2-1; 12 nucleotides align to TRBD2. Trimming took 1 base from V and 0 from J; bases not matched to a gene: 16. Germline V gene lookup returns CDR1 LGHDT and CDR2 YNNKEL (reference sequence). The CDR3 covers 22 residues. The DNA of the CDR3 is TGTGCCAGCAGCCAAGGAGGCAGGGGCGGACTAGCGGGGTACCTCTCCTACAATGAGCAGTTCTTC. It codes for CASSQGGRGGLAGYLSYNEQFF.